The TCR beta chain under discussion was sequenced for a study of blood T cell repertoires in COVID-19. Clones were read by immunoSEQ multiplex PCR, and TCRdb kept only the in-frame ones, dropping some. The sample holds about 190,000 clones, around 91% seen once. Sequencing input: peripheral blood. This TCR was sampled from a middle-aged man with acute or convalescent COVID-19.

The chain's CDR3 is CASSPRDNLNSPLHF. The CDR3 bases are TGTGCCAGCAGTCCCCGGGACAACTTAAATTCACCCCTCCACTTT. This chain connects TRBV27 to TRBJ1-6, with D possibly being TRBD1 (6 bases). This CDR3 has 15 amino acids. Trimming left V 5 bases short and J 7 bases short, with 15 bases between. Germline assignment: CDR1 MNHEY and CDR2 SMNVEV (reference sequence).